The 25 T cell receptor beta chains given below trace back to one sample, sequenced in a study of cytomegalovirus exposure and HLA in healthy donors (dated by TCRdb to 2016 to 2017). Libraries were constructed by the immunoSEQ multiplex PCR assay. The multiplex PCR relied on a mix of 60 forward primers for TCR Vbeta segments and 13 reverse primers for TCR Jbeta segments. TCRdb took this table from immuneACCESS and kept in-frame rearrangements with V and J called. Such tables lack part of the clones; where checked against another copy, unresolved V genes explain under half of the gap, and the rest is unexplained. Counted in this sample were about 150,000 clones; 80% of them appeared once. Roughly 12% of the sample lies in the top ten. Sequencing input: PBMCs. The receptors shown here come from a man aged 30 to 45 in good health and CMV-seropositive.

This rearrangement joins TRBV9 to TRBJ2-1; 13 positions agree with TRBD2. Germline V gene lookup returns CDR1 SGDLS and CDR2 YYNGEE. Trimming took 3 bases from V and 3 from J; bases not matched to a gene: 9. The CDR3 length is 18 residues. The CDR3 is CASSARTSGRLSYNEQFF. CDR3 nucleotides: TGTGCCAGCAGCGCCCGGACTAGCGGGAGACTTAGCTACAATGAGCAGTTCTTC.

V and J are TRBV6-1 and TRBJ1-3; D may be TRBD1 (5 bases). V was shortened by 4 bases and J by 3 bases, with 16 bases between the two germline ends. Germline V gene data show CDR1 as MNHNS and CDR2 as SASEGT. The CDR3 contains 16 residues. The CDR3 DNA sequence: TGTGCCAGCAGTGTAAGGGGACGGAGGGATGGAAACACCATATATTTT. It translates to CASSVRGRRDGNTIYF.

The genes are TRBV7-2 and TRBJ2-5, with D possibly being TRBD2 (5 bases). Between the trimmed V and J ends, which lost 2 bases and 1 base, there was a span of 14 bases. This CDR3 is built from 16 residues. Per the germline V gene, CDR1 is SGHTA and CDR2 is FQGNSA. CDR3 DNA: TGTGCCAGCAGCTTAAGCTTTGCGGGCCCCCAAGAGACCCAGTACTTC. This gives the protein CASSLSFAGPQETQYF.

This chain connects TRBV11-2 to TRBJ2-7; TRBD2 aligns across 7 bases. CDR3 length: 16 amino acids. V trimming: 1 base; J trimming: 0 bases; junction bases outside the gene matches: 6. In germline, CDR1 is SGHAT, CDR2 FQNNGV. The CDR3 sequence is CASSLVASGASYEQYF. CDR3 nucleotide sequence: TGTGCCAGCAGCTTAGTGGCTAGCGGAGCCTCCTACGAGCAGTACTTC.

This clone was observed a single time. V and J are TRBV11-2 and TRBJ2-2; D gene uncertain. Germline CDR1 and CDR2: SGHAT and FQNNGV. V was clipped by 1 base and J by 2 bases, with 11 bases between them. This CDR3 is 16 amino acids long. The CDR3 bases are TGTGCCAGCAGCTTAGTTCCTGAAGCAAACACCGGGGAGCTGTTTTTT. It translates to CASSLVPEANTGELFF.

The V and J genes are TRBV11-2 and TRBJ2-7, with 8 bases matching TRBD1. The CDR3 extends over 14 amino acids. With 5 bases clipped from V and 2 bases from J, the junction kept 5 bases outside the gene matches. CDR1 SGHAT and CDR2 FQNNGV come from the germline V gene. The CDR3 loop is CASSLLQGAYEQYF. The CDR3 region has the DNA TGTGCCAGCAGCCTTTTACAGGGGGCCTACGAGCAGTACTTC.

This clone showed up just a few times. The DNA of the CDR3 is TGTGCCAGCAGCCCCACATGGAGAGGCTACGAGCAGTACTTC. Translating it yields CASSPTWRGYEQYF. V and J are TRBV14 and TRBJ2-7; D is unresolved. The CDR3 extends over 14 amino acids. CDR1 is SGHDN and CDR2 is FVKESK in the germline V gene. The V and J ends lost 4 bases and 3 bases respectively, with 13 bases between them.

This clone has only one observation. The CDR3 DNA reads TGTGCCAGCAGTTTGCGGGATGGGGAGCAGTACTTC. It specifies CASSLRDGEQYF. The chain has TRBV27 and TRBJ2-7, with a tentative D call TRBD2 (6 bases). The V gene's germline CDR1 is MNHEY and CDR2 SMNVEV (reference sequence). V shed 3 bases and J shed 7 bases, with 10 bases lying between them. This CDR3 is built from 12 residues.

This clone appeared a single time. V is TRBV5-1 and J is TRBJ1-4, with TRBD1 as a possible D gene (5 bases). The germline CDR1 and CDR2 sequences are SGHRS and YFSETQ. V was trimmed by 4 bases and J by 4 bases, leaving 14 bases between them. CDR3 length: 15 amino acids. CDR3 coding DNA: TGCGCCAGCAGCCCCGACAGACCCGATAATGAAAAACTGTTTTTT. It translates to CASSPDRPDNEKLFF.

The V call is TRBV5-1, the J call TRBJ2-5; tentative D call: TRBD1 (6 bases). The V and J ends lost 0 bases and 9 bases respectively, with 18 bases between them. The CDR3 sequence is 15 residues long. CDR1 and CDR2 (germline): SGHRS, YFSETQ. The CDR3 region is CASSLVPGASGAQYF. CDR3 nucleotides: TGCGCCAGCAGCTTGGTGCCAGGGGCGTCTGGGGCCCAGTACTTC. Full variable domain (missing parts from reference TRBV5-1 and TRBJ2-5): KAGVTQTPRYLIKTRGQQVTLSCSPISGHRSVSWYQQTPGQGLQFLFEYFSETQRNKGNFPGRFSGRQFSNSRSEMNVSTLELGDSALYLCASSLVPGASGAQYFGPGTRLLVL.

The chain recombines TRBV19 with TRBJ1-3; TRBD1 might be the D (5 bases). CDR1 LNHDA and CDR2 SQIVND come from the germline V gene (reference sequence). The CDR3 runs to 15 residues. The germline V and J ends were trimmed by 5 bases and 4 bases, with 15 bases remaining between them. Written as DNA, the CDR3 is TGTGCCAGTAGTCGCCCGCCAGGGATCGGAAACACCATATATTTT. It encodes CASSRPPGIGNTIYF.

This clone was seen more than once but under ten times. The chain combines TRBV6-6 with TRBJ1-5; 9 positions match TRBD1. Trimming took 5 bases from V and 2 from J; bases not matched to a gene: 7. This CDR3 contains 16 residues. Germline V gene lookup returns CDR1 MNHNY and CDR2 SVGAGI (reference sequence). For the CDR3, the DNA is TGTGCCAGCAGTACACGACAGGGGGAGGGCAATCAGCCCCAGCATTTT. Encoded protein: CASSTRQGEGNQPQHF.

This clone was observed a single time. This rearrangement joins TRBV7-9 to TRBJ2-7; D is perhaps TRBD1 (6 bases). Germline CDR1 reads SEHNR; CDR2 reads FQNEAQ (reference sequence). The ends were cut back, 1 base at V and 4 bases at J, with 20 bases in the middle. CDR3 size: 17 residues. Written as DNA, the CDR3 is TGTGCCAGCAGCTTAGAGGAGCGGAAGACAGGTACGTACGAGCAGTACTTC. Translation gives CASSLEERKTGTYEQYF.

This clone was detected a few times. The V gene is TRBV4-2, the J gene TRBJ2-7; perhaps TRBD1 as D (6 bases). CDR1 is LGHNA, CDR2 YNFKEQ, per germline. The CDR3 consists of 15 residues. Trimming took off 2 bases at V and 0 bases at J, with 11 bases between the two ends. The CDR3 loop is CASSQTGFSSYEQYF. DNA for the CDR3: TGTGCCAGCAGCCAAACAGGGTTCTCCTCCTACGAGCAGTACTTC.

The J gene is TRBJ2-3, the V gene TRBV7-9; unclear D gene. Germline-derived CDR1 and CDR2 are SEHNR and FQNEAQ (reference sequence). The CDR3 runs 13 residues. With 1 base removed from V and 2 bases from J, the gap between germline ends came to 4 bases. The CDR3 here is CASSLGPTDTQYF. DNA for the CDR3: TGTGCCAGCAGCTTAGGGCCCACAGATACGCAGTATTTT.

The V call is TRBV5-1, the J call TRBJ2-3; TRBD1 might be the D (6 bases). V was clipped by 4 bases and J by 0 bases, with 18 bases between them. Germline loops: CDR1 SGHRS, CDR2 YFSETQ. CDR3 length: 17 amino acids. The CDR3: CASSLASQGTSTDTQYF. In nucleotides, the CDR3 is TGCGCCAGCAGCCTGGCCTCACAGGGTACTAGCACAGATACGCAGTATTTT.

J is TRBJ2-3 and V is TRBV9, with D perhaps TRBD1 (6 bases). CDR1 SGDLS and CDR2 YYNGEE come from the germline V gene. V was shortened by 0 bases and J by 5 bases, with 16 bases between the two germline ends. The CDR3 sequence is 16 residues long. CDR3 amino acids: CASSVDPGAPRDTQYF. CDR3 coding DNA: TGTGCCAGCAGCGTAGACCCAGGGGCCCCACGAGATACGCAGTATTTT.

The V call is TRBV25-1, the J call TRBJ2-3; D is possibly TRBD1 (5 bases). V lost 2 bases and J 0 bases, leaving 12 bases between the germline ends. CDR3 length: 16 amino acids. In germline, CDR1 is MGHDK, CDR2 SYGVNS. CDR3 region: CASSEMPRASTDTQYF. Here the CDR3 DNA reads TGTGCCAGCAGTGAAATGCCCAGGGCTAGCACAGATACGCAGTATTTT.

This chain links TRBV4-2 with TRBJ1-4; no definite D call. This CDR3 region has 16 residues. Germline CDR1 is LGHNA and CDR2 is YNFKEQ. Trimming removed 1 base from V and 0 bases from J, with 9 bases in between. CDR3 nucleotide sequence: TGTGCCAGCAGCCAAGGCCCACCGGCAACTAATGAAAAACTGTTTTTT. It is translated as CASSQGPPATNEKLFF.

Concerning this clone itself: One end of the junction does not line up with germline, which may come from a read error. CDR3 DNA sequence: TGTGTCAGCAGTTTTGGGGGACAGGGGAGGCCCCAGCATTTT. Translation gives CVSSFGGQGRPQHF. The J gene is TRBJ1-5, the V gene TRBV28, with 10 bases fitting TRBD1. The germline CDR1 and CDR2 sequences are MDHEN and SYDVKM. The CDR3 is 14 amino acids.

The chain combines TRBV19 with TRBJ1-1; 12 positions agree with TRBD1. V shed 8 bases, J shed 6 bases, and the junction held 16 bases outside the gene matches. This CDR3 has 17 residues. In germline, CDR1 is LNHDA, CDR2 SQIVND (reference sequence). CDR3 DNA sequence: TGTGCCAGTGCCACGACGATTCTGGGACAGGGGGCGTCTGAAGCTTTCTTT. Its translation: CASATTILGQGASEAFF.

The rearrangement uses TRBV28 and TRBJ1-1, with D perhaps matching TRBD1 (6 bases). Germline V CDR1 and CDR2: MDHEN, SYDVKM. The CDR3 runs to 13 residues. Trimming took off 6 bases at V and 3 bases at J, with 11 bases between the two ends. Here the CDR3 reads CASSSNRDTEAFF. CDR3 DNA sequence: TGTGCCAGCAGCTCGAACAGGGACACTGAAGCTTTCTTT.

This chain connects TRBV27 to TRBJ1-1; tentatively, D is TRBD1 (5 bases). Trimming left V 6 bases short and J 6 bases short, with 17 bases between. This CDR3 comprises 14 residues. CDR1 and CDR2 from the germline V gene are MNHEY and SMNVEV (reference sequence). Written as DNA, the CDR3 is TGTGCCAGCAGCGAGACAGAGCGTACGCCTGAAGCTTTCTTT. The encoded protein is CASSETERTPEAFF.

This chain's CDR3 is CSAKGGSEAFF. The CDR3 DNA reads as TGCAGCGCTAAAGGGGGATCCGAAGCTTTCTTT. The J gene is TRBJ1-1, the V gene TRBV29-1; a possible D gene is TRBD1 (6 bases). V was pared by 7 bases and J by 8 bases, with 14 bases between. Germline V gives CDR1 SQVTM, CDR2 ANQGSEA. CDR3 length: 11 residues.

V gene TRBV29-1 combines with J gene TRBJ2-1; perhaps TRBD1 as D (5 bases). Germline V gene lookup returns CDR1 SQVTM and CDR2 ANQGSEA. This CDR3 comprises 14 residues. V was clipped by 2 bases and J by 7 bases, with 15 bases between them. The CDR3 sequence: CSVEWRPNRNEQFF. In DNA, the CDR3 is TGCAGCGTTGAATGGAGACCCAACAGGAATGAGCAGTTCTTC.